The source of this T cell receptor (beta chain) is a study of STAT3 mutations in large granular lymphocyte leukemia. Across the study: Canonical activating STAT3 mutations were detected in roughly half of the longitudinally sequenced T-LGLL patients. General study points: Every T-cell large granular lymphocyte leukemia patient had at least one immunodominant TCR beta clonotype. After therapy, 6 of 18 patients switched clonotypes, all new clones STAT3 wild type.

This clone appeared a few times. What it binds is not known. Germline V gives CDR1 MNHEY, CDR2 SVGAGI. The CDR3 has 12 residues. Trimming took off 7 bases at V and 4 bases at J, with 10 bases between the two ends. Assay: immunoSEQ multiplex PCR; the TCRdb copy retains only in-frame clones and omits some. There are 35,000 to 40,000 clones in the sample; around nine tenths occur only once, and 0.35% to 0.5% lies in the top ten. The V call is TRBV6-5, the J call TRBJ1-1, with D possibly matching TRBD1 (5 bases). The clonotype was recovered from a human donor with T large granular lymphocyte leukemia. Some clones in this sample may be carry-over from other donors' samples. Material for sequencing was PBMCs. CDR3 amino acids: CASTSGGTEAFF. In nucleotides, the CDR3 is TGTGCCAGCACTTCCGGGGGCACTGAAGCTTTCTTT.